This T cell receptor (beta chain) was captured by sequencing in a study of T cell repertoires in cytomegalovirus infection (dated by TCRdb to the late 2010s). Looking at the study overall: Alongside well-studied HLA-B-restricted epitopes, the peptide stimulations were aimed at recently identified HLA-C-restricted CMV epitopes, whose presentation resists viral immunomodulation. Donor HLA type was relevant to the analysis, as public TCR beta signatures indicated carriage of CMV infection together with the matching HLA type.

The listed sequencing device is Illumina HiSeq 1500. TCRdb handled the public reads itself, with Q25 trimming in fastp and clone calling in MiXCR, and kept productive beta chains. Rows are unified per CDR3 protein, each entry keeping the most common DNA and genes. In this sample the table shows roughly 920,000 distinct CDR3 sequences, around 32% of which occur a single time. Clones ranked in the top ten supply 13% of the sample. V is cut by 6 bases and J by 0 bases, and the space between the germline ends is 15 bases. Inclusive of the bounding cysteine and phenylalanine, the CDR3 is 16 residues long. Only the CDR3 DNA stays, 48 bases, in frame from base 1. Per the germline V gene, MNHNS is the CDR1 and SASEGT is the CDR2. The sample's treatment or condition, from its label and the paper: in vitro stimulation with specific CMV peptide epitopes to enrich CMV-specific T cells. Here is what the overall study found, with its caveats: The ex vivo response was dominated by HLA-C-restricted CMV-specific TCR beta clonotypes, which also provided the single most frequent clonotype in two of eight donors. In both this cohort and an independent cohort of some 370 donors, the cumulative frequency of public TCR beta family members distinguished carriers of CMV infection plus the relevant HLA type.

This clonotype was recorded many times. What this receptor recognizes is not known. No clone much larger than this one lies a single base away; base qualities are absent. The source of this sequence is a human donor in good health (CMV status not recorded). Some clones in this sample may be carry-over from other donors' samples. This material consisted of cultured CD8+ T cells from PBMCs, taken from culture after CMV antigen stimulation. The rearrangement combines TRBV6-1 with TRBJ2-1; the D segment cannot be called with confidence. The CDR3 has the sequence CASRGRNLGSYNEQFF. Here is the DNA: TGTGCCAGCAGAGGACGGAACCTAGGCTCCTACAATGAGCAGTTCTTC.